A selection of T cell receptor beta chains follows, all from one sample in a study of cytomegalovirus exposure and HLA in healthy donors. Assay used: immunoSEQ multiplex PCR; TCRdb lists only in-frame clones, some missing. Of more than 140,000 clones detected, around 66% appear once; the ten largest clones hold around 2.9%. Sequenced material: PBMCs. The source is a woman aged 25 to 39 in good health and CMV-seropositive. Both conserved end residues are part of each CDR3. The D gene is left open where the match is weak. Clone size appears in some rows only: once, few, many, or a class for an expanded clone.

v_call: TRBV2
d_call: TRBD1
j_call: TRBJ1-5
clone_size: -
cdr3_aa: CASSAFGTGMRPQHF
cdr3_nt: TGTGCCAGCAGTGCCTTTGGGACAGGGATGCGGCCCCAGCATTTT

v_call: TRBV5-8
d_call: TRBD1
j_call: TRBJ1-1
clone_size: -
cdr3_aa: CASRRDRVGTEAFF
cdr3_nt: TGTGCCAGCAGGAGGGACAGGGTAGGCACTGAAGCTTTCTTT

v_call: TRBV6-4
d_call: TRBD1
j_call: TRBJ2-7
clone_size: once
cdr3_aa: CASRQEWQGATNEQYF
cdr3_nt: TGTGCCAGCAGACAGGAGTGGCAGGGGGCGACCAACGAGCAGTACTTC

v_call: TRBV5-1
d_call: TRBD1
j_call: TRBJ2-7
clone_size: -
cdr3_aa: CASSATGQGGTFSYEQYF
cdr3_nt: TGCGCCAGCAGCGCCACGGGACAGGGGGGTACCTTCTCCTACGAGCAGTACTTC

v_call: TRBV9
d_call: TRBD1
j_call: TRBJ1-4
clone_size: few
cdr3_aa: CASSGQGSRTNEKLFF
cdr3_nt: TGTGCCAGCAGCGGACAGGGTAGTAGGACTAATGAAAAACTGTTTTTT

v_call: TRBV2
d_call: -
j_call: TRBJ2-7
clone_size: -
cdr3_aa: CATQQGSPYEQYF
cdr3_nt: TGTGCCACCCAACAGGGTTCCCCCTACGAGCAGTACTTC

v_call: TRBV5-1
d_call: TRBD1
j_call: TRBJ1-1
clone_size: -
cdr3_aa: CASSSRQGYVNTEAFF
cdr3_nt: TGCGCCAGCAGCTCCAGACAGGGGTATGTGAACACTGAAGCTTTCTTT

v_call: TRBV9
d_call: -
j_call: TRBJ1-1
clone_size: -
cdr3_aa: CASSVQGWGTEAFF
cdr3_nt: TGTGCCAGCAGCGTACAGGGTTGGGGCACTGAAGCTTTCTTT

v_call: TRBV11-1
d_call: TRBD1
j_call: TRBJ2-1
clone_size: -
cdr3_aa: CASSLEGTGWGEQFF
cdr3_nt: TGTGCCAGCAGCTTAGAGGGGACAGGGTGGGGTGAGCAGTTCTTC

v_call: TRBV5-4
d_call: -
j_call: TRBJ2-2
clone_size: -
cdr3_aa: CASSLRGAVNTGELFF
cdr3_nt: TGTGCCAGCAGCTTGCGTGGGGCAGTGAACACCGGGGAGCTGTTTTTT

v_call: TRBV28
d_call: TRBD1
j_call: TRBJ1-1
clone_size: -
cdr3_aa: CASNFQGANTEAFF
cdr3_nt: TGTGCCAGCAATTTTCAGGGGGCGAACACTGAAGCTTTCTTT

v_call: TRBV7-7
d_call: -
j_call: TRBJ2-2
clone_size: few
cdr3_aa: CASSPGGFTGELFF
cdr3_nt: TGTGCTAGCAGCCCCGGAGGGTTTACCGGGGAGCTGTTTTTT

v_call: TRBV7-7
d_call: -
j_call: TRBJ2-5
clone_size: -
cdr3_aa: CASSLGGTSRGTQYF
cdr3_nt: TGTGCTAGCAGCTTAGGGGGGACCTCCAGGGGGACCCAGTACTTC

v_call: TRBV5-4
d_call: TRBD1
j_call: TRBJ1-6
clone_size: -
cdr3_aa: CASSPAGGQSFNSPLHF
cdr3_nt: TGTGCCAGCAGCCCTGCAGGGGGGCAAAGTTTTAATTCACCCCTCCACTTT

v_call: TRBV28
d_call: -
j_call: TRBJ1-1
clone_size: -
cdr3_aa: CASRRAPTEAFF
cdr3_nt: TGTGCCAGCAGGCGGGCCCCCACTGAAGCTTTCTTT

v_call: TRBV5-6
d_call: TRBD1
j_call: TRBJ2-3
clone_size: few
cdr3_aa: CASSATRGQEYTDTQYF
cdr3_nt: TGTGCCAGCAGCGCCACCCGCGGACAGGAGTACACAGATACGCAGTATTTT

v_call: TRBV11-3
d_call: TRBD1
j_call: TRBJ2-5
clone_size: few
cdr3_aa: CASSLGQGSLETQYF
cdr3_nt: TGTGCCAGCAGCTTGGGACAGGGTTCTCTAGAGACCCAGTACTTC

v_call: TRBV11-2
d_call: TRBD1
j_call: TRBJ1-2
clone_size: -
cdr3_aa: CASSSGGNLYGYTF
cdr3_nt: TGTGCCAGCAGCTCAGGGGGCAACCTCTATGGCTACACCTTC

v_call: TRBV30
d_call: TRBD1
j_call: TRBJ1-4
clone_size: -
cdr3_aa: CAWSPRTGGEKLFF
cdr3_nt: TGTGCCTGGAGCCCCCGGACAGGGGGCGAAAAACTGTTTTTT

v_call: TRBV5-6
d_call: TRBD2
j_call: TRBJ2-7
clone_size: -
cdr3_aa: CASSRFGLAGASYEQYF
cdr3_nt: TGTGCCAGCAGCCGATTCGGACTAGCGGGGGCCTCCTACGAGCAGTACTTC

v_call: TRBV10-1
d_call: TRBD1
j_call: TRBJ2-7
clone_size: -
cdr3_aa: CASSETETGGYF
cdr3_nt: TGCGCCAGCAGTGAGACTGAGACAGGGGGGTACTTC

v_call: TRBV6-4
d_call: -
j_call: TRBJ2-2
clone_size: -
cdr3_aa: CASSWASNTGELFF
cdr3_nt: TGTGCCAGCAGCTGGGCCTCGAACACCGGGGAGCTGTTTTTT

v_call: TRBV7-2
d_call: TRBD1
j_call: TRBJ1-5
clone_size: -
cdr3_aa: CASSHADRGYNQPQHF
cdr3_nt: TGTGCCAGCAGCCACGCGGACAGGGGCTACAATCAGCCCCAGCATTTT

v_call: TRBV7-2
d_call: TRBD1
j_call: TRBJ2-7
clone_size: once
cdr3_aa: CASSPSQGVDEQYF
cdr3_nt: TGTGCCAGCAGCCCTTCACAGGGGGTCGACGAGCAGTACTTC

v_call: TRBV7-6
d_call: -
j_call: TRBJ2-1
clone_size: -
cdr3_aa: CASSLSVGGKITYNEQFF
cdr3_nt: TGTGCCAGCAGCTTAAGTGTCGGGGGAAAAATCACCTACAATGAGCAGTTCTTC

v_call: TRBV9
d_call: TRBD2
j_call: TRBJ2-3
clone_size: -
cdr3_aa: CASSVGILGGNTDTQYF
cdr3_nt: TGTGCCAGCAGCGTAGGGATATTGGGGGGGAACACAGATACGCAGTATTTT